This T cell receptor beta chain came from a study of a mutant IDH1 vaccine in newly diagnosed glioma. The CDR3 has 14 amino acids. The ends lost 10 bases at V and 1 base at J; junction bases unmatched: 8. The germline V gene encodes CDR1 MDHEN and CDR2 SYDVKM. General observations from the study: Pseudoprogression appeared independent of alterations in top peripheral clonotypes. Across multiple MHC alleles, approximately 93% of patients had vaccine-induced responses.

Produced via immunoSEQ multiplex PCR; TCRdb's table is partial and in-frame only. The table includes more than 25,000 clones, roughly 87% detected once. Comment on this clone: What it binds is unknown.

Regarding time point: week 5, during vaccination. Every single dose of the vaccine, 300 ug of mutant IDH1 20-mer peptide, came with topical imiquimod. Each astrocytoma in the donors was new, WHO grade 3 or 4, IDH1-mutant and ATRX-lost. Sample: peripheral blood mononuclear cells (PBMCs), taken from a glioma patient whose treatment included an IDH1 peptide vaccine. This clonotype originated in a woman aged 40 to 50 with glioma. Some clones in this sample may be carry-over from other donors' samples. The rearrangement links TRBV28 to TRBJ2-5; 8 bases align to TRBD1. The CDR3 spells CATEGDRGQETQYF. DNA of the CDR3: TGTGCCACCGAAGGAGACAGGGGCCAAGAGACCCAGTACTTC.